This is a list of T cell receptor beta chains from one sample in a study of blood T cell repertoires in COVID-19. Method: immunoSEQ multiplex PCR; TCRdb's copy keeps in-frame clones and lacks some. The data show some 250,000 clones, with about 90% seen just once and under 6.5% held by the top ten. The sequencing input was peripheral blood. The receptors derive from a man between 60 and 75 years old with acute or convalescent COVID-19. Both conserved end residues are part of each CDR3. D genes are given only for firm matches. Not all rows give a size; the values are once, few, many and, for expanded clones, a class.

j_call | clone_size | d_call | v_call | cdr3_aa | cdr3_nt
TRBJ1-5 | few | NA | TRBV29-1 | CSVQGDGNQPQHF | TGCAGCGTACAGGGTGATGGCAATCAGCCCCAGCATTTT
TRBJ1-1 | NA | NA | TRBV7-9 | CASSSDRKAFF | TGTGCCAGCAGCTCGGACAGAAAAGCTTTCTTT
TRBJ1-4 | NA | NA | TRBV18 | CASSPTGQHSTNEKLFF | TGTGCCAGCTCACCCACCGGACAGCACTCGACTAATGAAAAACTGTTTTTT
TRBJ2-3 | NA | TRBD1 | TRBV5-4 | CASSTRTGAGGADTQYF | TGTGCCAGCAGCACCCGGACAGGGGCAGGGGGCGCAGATACGCAGTATTTT
TRBJ2-3 | NA | NA | TRBV9 | CASSSLPSTDTQYF | TGTGCCAGCAGCTCCCTACCTAGCACAGATACGCAGTATTTT
TRBJ2-7 | once | NA | TRBV28 | CASSFRGWGEQYF | TGTGCCAGCAGTTTCAGGGGCTGGGGCGAGCAGTACTTC
TRBJ1-3 | NA | NA | TRBV18 | CASSPGRPDSGNTIYF | TGTGCCAGCTCGCCCGGGAGACCGGACTCTGGAAACACCATATATTTT
TRBJ1-6 | NA | TRBD1 | TRBV6-2/TRBV6-3 | CASSYRTGDNSPLHF | TGTGCCAGCAGTTACCGGACAGGGGACAATTCACCCCTCCACTTT
TRBJ2-2 | NA | TRBD1 | TRBV5-6 | CASSPDRGINTGELFF | TGTGCCAGCAGCCCGGACAGGGGGATCAACACCGGGGAGCTGTTTTTT
TRBJ2-7 | few | TRBD2 | TRBV28 | CASSLNKGLAGGIEYEQYF | TGTGCCAGCAGTTTAAATAAGGGACTAGCGGGAGGAATTGAGTACGAGCAGTACTTC
TRBJ2-7 | NA | NA | TRBV11-2 | CASSLSLGDEQYF | TGTGCCAGCAGCTTGTCTCTCGGGGACGAGCAGTACTTC
TRBJ1-2 | NA | TRBD1 | TRBV5-1 | CASSQGQGVYGYTF | TGCGCCAGCAGCCAGGGACAGGGGGTCTATGGCTACACCTTC
TRBJ1-5 | NA | NA | TRBV7-8 | CASSLGPGDQPQHF | TGTGCCAGCAGCTTAGGGCCCGGGGATCAGCCCCAGCATTTT
TRBJ1-2 | NA | TRBD1 | TRBV30 | CAWSDPLRGHNYGYTF | TGTGCCTGGAGTGATCCTCTCAGGGGGCATAACTATGGCTACACCTTC
TRBJ1-2 | NA | TRBD1 | TRBV4-1 | CASSQDRDREDGYTF | TGCGCCAGCAGCCAAGATCGGGACAGAGAGGATGGCTACACCTTC
TRBJ2-3 | NA | TRBD2 | TRBV27 | CASSSLAGGFEDTQYF | TGTGCCAGCAGTTCCCTAGCGGGAGGATTTGAGGATACGCAGTATTTT
TRBJ2-7 | NA | TRBD2 | TRBV5-8 | CASSDRGGLNEQYF | TGTGCCAGCAGCGATCGGGGAGGGCTCAACGAGCAGTACTTC
TRBJ1-1 | NA | TRBD1 | TRBV6-5 | CASSSDRGRAEAFF | TGTGCCAGCAGTTCGGACAGGGGGCGGGCTGAAGCTTTCTTT
TRBJ1-2 | NA | NA | TRBV5-6 | CASSGAGNYGYTF | TGTGCCAGCAGTGGGGCAGGGAACTATGGCTACACCTTC
TRBJ1-3 | NA | TRBD1 | TRBV11-3 | CASGTGAGNTIYF | TGTGCCAGCGGCACAGGGGCAGGAAACACCATATATTTT
TRBJ1-1 | NA | NA | TRBV6-2/TRBV6-3 | CASSLIQGNTEAFF | TGTGCCAGCAGTCTTATACAGGGGAACACTGAAGCTTTCTTT
TRBJ2-5 | NA | NA | TRBV5-1 | CASTQGNRQETQYF | TGCGCCAGCACCCAGGGTAATCGCCAAGAGACCCAGTACTTC
TRBJ1-4 | NA | NA | TRBV6-6 | CASSYGRDGEKLFF | TGTGCCAGCAGTTACGGGAGGGATGGGGAAAAACTGTTTTTT
TRBJ2-1 | once | TRBD2 | TRBV9 | CASSGGTSGRFYNEQFF | TGTGCCAGCAGCGGGGGGACTAGCGGGAGGTTCTACAATGAGCAGTTCTTC
TRBJ2-1 | NA | TRBD1 | TRBV7-3 | CASSKRQGSYNEQFF | TGTGCCAGCAGCAAAAGACAGGGAAGCTACAATGAGCAGTTCTTC
TRBJ2-7 | NA | NA | TRBV7-6 | CASSLVASSLYEQYF | TGTGCCAGCAGCTTAGTTGCGTCCTCCCTCTACGAGCAGTACTTC
TRBJ2-7 | NA | TRBD2 | TRBV6-6 | CASSPAGGPYEQYF | TGTGCCAGCAGCCCAGCGGGAGGTCCCTACGAGCAGTACTTC
TRBJ2-7 | NA | NA | TRBV28 | CASSLALVYEQYF | TGTGCCAGCAGTTTGGCACTAGTCTACGAGCAGTACTTC
TRBJ1-1 | NA | NA | TRBV19 | CASSNTRNTEAFF | TGTGCCAGTAGTAACACAAGGAACACTGAAGCTTTCTTT
TRBJ2-1 | NA | TRBD1 | TRBV28 | CASSPTGTARDNEQFF | TGTGCCAGCAGCCCTACCGGGACAGCAAGGGACAATGAGCAGTTCTTC
TRBJ2-6 | NA | NA | TRBV18 | CASSPLAGADGANVLTF | TGTGCCAGCTCACCACTTGCGGGGGCGGATGGGGCCAACGTCCTGACTTTC
TRBJ1-1 | NA | NA | TRBV30 | CAWTSPATVWNTEAFF | TGTGCCTGGACCTCCCCCGCGACAGTCTGGAACACTGAAGCTTTCTTT
TRBJ2-2 | few | NA | TRBV19 | CASSSMGELFF | TGTGCCAGTAGTTCAATGGGGGAGCTGTTTTTT
TRBJ2-5 | NA | TRBD1 | TRBV6-1 | CASSDEDRGETQYF | TGTGCCAGCAGTGACGAGGACAGGGGCGAGACCCAGTACTTC
TRBJ1-5 | once | TRBD1 | TRBV6-2/TRBV6-3 | CASSYRDRKYQPQHF | TGTGCCAGCAGTTACAGGGACAGAAAGTATCAGCCCCAGCATTTT
TRBJ2-5 | NA | NA | TRBV5-1 | CASSLALTTQETQYF | TGCGCCAGCAGCTTGGCCCTGACTACCCAAGAGACCCAGTACTTC
TRBJ1-3 | once | NA | TRBV11-3 | CASSLKVDTIYF | TGTGCCAGCAGCCTAAAAGTGGACACCATATATTTT
TRBJ1-1 | NA | TRBD1 | TRBV7-2 | CASSQQRPGTGLGTEAFF | TGTGCCAGCAGCCAACAACGTCCCGGGACAGGTTTAGGGACTGAAGCTTTCTTT
TRBJ2-5 | NA | TRBD1 | TRBV19 | CASSTGTGEAQYF | TGTGCCAGTAGTACCGGGACAGGGGAAGCCCAGTACTTC
TRBJ1-2 | NA | TRBD1 | TRBV29-1 | CSPVVEDRVSNGYTF | TGCAGCCCCGTTGTCGAGGACAGGGTATCGAATGGCTACACCTTC
TRBJ1-2 | NA | NA | TRBV6-5 | CASSYRGTGYGYTF | TGTGCCAGCAGTTACAGGGGGACGGGGTATGGCTACACCTTC